A single sample gave rise to the 20 T cell receptor beta chains below, sequenced in a study of CD8+ T cells in alopecia areata. TCR sequencing used cDNA made by reverse transcription of extracted RNA. Only in-frame clones appear in the TCRdb table, and some are missing; sequencing was by immunoSEQ multiplex PCR. The sample holds 150,000 to 200,000 clones, 55% to 75% seen once. Treatment described: oral pan-JAK inhibitor, 5-10 mg twice daily. Here the sequenced sample was CD4+ T cells sorted from blood, taken at week 24, from a patient treated with tofacitinib. The receptors shown here come from a human donor with alopecia areata.

This chain connects TRBV5-1 to TRBJ2-5, with D uncertain. The CDR3 totals 14 residues. Trimming shortened V by 4 bases and J by 4 bases, and 14 bases separated the two germline ends. The germline V gene encodes CDR1 SGHRS and CDR2 YFSETQ. In DNA form, the CDR3 reads TGCGCCAGCAGCCCGTCGGGCAGACGAGAGACCCAGTACTTC. Translated: CASSPSGRRETQYF.

This clone was recorded a few times. The gene calls are TRBV5-1 and TRBJ1-1; D gene uncertain. The CDR3 has 14 residues. The germline CDR1 and CDR2 sequences are SGHRS and YFSETQ. With 0 bases removed from V and 1 base from J, the gap between germline ends came to 7 bases. DNA for the CDR3: TGCGCCAGCAGCTTGGGGGCTGCGAACACTGAAGCTTTCTTT. Translation gives CASSLGAANTEAFF.

This clone was recorded a few times. CDR3 loop: CASSSGQGEQPQHF. The CDR3 coding sequence is TGTGCCAGCAGCTCCGGACAGGGGGAACAGCCCCAGCATTTT. The chain is built from TRBV11-2 and TRBJ1-5; 10 positions agree with TRBD1. With 4 bases clipped from V and 7 bases from J, the junction kept 4 bases outside the gene matches. The CDR3 consists of 14 residues. The V gene's germline CDR1 is SGHAT and CDR2 FQNNGV.

This sequence joins TRBV18 and TRBJ2-1; 7 positions agree with TRBD2. This CDR3 is built from 15 residues. From germline, CDR1 is KGHSH and CDR2 LQKENI. Trimming cost V 3 bases and J 6 bases; bases outside gene matches: 8. The CDR3 DNA sequence: TGTGCCAGCTCACCCCCTGAATCTAGCGGCAATGAGCAGTTCTTC. Amino acid sequence: CASSPPESSGNEQFF.

This CDR3 is CASSHVGTETQYF. In DNA form, the CDR3 reads TGTGCCAGCAGCCACGTCGGGACAGAGACCCAGTACTTC. The chain joins TRBV14 to TRBJ2-5, with D perhaps matching TRBD1 or TRBD2 (5 bases each). The CDR3 is 13 residues long. V was pared by 3 bases and J by 4 bases, with 9 bases between. Germline assignment: CDR1 SGHDN and CDR2 FVKESK.

The sample holds one count of this clone. The rearrangement joins TRBV6-5 to TRBJ2-3; TRBD2 matches at 8 bases. Germline trimming cut 6 bases from V and 5 bases from J; bases unmatched to any gene: 10. Per germline, CDR1 MNHEY and CDR2 SVGAGI. The CDR3 covers 15 residues. In nucleotides, the CDR3 is TGTGCCAGCAGGCGCAACGGGCGGGGGGAAGATACGCAGTATTTT. This codes for CASRRNGRGEDTQYF.

Here the CDR3 DNA reads TGTGCCAGCAGCTTACCCGGCAATCCCCAGCATTTT. Protein product: CASSLPGNPQHF. The V and J genes are TRBV7-9 and TRBJ1-5; D remains unclear. The V end was cut by 2 bases, the J end by 10 bases, with 9 bases between. The germline CDR1 and CDR2 sequences are SEHNR and FQNEAQ (reference sequence). CDR3 length: 12 residues.

The CDR3 nucleotides are TGCGCCAGCGGAGTTTCTGCGGGGGGCCTCGGGGAGACCCAGTACTTC. Amino acids: CASGVSAGGLGETQYF. The chain employs TRBV5-1 and TRBJ2-5; TRBD2 matches at 8 bases. CDR3 length: 16 amino acids. The germline gives CDR1 SGHRS, CDR2 YFSETQ. The J segment lost 5 bases and the V segment lost 7 bases, leaving 16 bases of the junction unmatched.

The genes are TRBV30 and TRBJ1-5; no clear D gene. Germline CDR1 GTSNPN, CDR2 SVGIG (reference sequence). Trimming cost V 1 base and J 4 bases, with 11 bases left between them. This CDR3 spans 14 amino acids. DNA of the CDR3: TGTGCCTGGAGTGCACTGCCTCAAAATCAGCCCCAGCATTTT. Encoded protein: CAWSALPQNQPQHF.

The sample holds a few counts of this clone. The CDR3 is CASSLASIDNEQFF. CDR3 in DNA: TGCGCCAGCAGCTTGGCCTCTATTGACAATGAGCAGTTCTTC. This chain joins TRBV5-1 and TRBJ2-1; no clear D gene. Germline V gene sequence: CDR1 SGHRS, CDR2 YFSETQ. The CDR3 length is 14 residues. V was shortened by 0 bases and J by 5 bases, with 9 bases between the two germline ends.

This chain links TRBV4-1 with TRBJ1-1; D gene unclear. The CDR3 length is 13 residues. The ends were cut back, 4 bases at V and 5 bases at J, with 11 bases in the middle. The germline V gene encodes CDR1 MGHRA and CDR2 YSYEKL. CDR3 sequence reads: CASSRSWRTEAFF. For the CDR3, the DNA is TGCGCCAGCAGCCGATCATGGCGGACTGAAGCTTTCTTT.

This clone was seen more than once but under ten times. CDR3 coding DNA: TGCGCCAGCAGCCCCCGACAGGGGGTAGGTAGGGAAGCTTTCTTT. Its translation: CASSPRQGVGREAFF. The J gene is TRBJ1-1, the V gene TRBV5-1; 9 bases match TRBD1. The CDR3 covers 15 residues. Per the germline V gene, CDR1 is SGHRS and CDR2 is YFSETQ. Trimming cost V 4 bases and J 8 bases; bases outside gene matches: 12.

This clone has just a few counts. The V gene is TRBV30, the J gene TRBJ2-1, with TRBD2 identical over 10 bases. Germline CDR1 is GTSNPN and CDR2 is SVGIG (reference sequence). The trim removed 3 bases at V and 4 bases at J, leaving 6 bases unmatched. The CDR3 extends over 15 amino acids. The CDR3 loop reads CAWSGAGGPYNEQFF. The CDR3 DNA sequence: TGTGCCTGGAGCGGAGCGGGGGGGCCTTACAATGAGCAGTTCTTC.

This chain joins TRBV5-1 and TRBJ2-2; TRBD1 aligns across 7 bases. CDR1 and CDR2 (germline): SGHRS, YFSETQ. The junction had 14 bases not matched to a gene; V was cut back by 0 bases and J by 0 bases. The CDR3 has 20 residues. CDR3 loop: CASSLAGTENPFSNTGELFF. The CDR3 DNA follows: TGCGCCAGCAGCTTGGCCGGGACAGAGAACCCATTTTCGAACACCGGGGAGCTGTTTTTT. The full variable domain, with the rest looked up from reference TRBV5-1 and TRBJ2-2, is KAGVTQTPRYLIKTRGQQVTLSCSPISGHRSVSWYQQTPGQGLQFLFEYFSETQRNKGNFPGRFSGRQFSNSRSEMNVSTLELGDSALYLCASSLAGTENPFSNTGELFFGEGSRLTVL.

Only a few counts were recorded for this clone. The chain couples TRBV30 to TRBJ2-7; TRBD1 agrees at 7 bases. The CDR3 spans 13 residues. Trimming cost V 3 bases and J 3 bases; bases outside gene matches: 5. Germline assignment: CDR1 GTSNPN and CDR2 SVGIG (reference sequence). The DNA of the CDR3 is TGTGCCTGGAGAAAAAGGGACAGCTACGAGCAGTACTTC. Translating it yields CAWRKRDSYEQYF.

This clone has a handful of counts. This sequence joins TRBV1 and TRBJ2-4; the tabulated D call, TRBD1, remains unverified against the DNA. TRBV1 is annotated as a pseudogene. The CDR3 sequence is 14 residues long. The CDR3 bases are TGCACCAGCAGCCAAGATTTTCGACAGAGCAAGAGGTACTTC. Its translation is CTSSQDFRQSKRYF.

This clone showed up just a few times. The rearrangement uses TRBV18 and TRBJ2-7; the D is unclear. Germline loops: CDR1 KGHSH, CDR2 LQKENI. The CDR3 is 15 residues long. V lost 3 bases and J lost 7, with 19 bases in between. The CDR3 DNA sequence: TGTGCCAGCTCACCTAACAGACAAGGTTCGAAGGAGCAGTACTTC. Its translation: CASSPNRQGSKEQYF. The full variable domain, with the rest looked up from reference TRBV18 and TRBJ2-7, is NAGVMQNPRHLVRRRGQEARLRCSPMKGHSHVYWYRQLPEEGLKFMVYLQKENIIDESGMPKERFSAEFPKEGPSILRIQQVVRGDSAAYFCASSPNRQGSKEQYFGPGTRLTVT.

The chain is built from TRBV4-1 and TRBJ1-5, with D hard to call. The V gene lost 0 bases and the J gene lost 7 bases, with 16 bases spanning the gap. CDR1 MGHRA and CDR2 YSYEKL come from the germline V gene. The CDR3 extends over 16 amino acids. CDR3 in amino acids: CASSQDRLAARQPQHF. The CDR3 nucleotides are TGCGCCAGCAGCCAAGATCGATTGGCAGCGAGGCAGCCCCAGCATTTT.

Note on this clone: Mismatch with germline at one junction end may stem from a read error. The chain joins TRBV28 to TRBJ2-2; D remains unclear. The V gene's germline CDR1 is MDHEN and CDR2 SYDVKM. There are 14 residues in the CDR3. The CDR3 DNA reads as TGTGCCAGCAGTCGCCCCAGGAACGCCGGGGAGCTGTTTTTT. This codes for CASSRPRNAGELFF.

Only one count was recorded for this clone. The rearrangement uses TRBV30 and TRBJ1-5; no definite D call. Germline CDR1 is GTSNPN and CDR2 is SVGIG (reference sequence). V gave up 2 bases and J gave up 2 bases, with 10 bases separating them. This CDR3 has 14 residues. The CDR3 sequence is CAWSIAAGNQPQHF. CDR3 bases: TGTGCCTGGAGTATCGCGGCAGGCAATCAGCCCCAGCATTTT.